These T cell receptor beta chains were read from a single sample in a study of cytomegalovirus exposure and HLA in healthy donors. Clones were read by immunoSEQ multiplex PCR, and TCRdb kept only the in-frame ones, dropping some. The table records roughly 140,000 clones, roughly 75% of them present only once. Specimen: PBMCs. All receptors come from a man aged 25-45 years in good health and CMV-seronegative. CDR3s include the opening cysteine and the closing phenylalanine or tryptophan. The order of the fields is D gene, clone size, J gene, V gene, CDR3 DNA, CDR3 protein. The D gene is left open where the match is weak. Where a row states a size, it is once, few, many or the class of an expanded clone; other rows omit it.

>.|.|TRBJ1-2|TRBV25-1
TGTGCCAGCAGTAGCCCAGGGGATGGAGGCTATGGCTACACCTTC
CASSSPGDGGYGYTF
>TRBD1|.|TRBJ1-5|TRBV10-1
TGCGCCAGCAGAAAGAGGGGGCGCGACCAGCCCCAGCATTTT
CASRKRGRDQPQHF
>.|.|TRBJ1-2|TRBV28
TGTGCCAGCAGTTCCCCTTGGACAGAAACTAACTATGGCTACACCTTC
CASSSPWTETNYGYTF
>.|.|TRBJ2-7|TRBV4-2
TGTGCCAGCAGCGGGCTCTCTTGGGGAGTTACACGGGAGCAGTACTTC
CASSGLSWGVTREQYF
>TRBD1|.|TRBJ2-1|TRBV28
TGTGCCAGCGCCCTGGGACAGGGGGCTACCTACAATGAGCAGTTCTTC
CASALGQGATYNEQFF
>TRBD1|.|TRBJ1-2|TRBV28
TGTGCCAGCAGTCTCCCGGGACAGGGGGATGGCTACACCTTC
CASSLPGQGDGYTF
>.|.|TRBJ1-1|TRBV7-7
TGTGCTAGCAGCTCTTCCCTGAACACTGAAGCTTTCTTT
CASSSSLNTEAFF
>TRBD1|.|TRBJ1-5|TRBV2
TGTGCCAGCAGTGGGACAGGGATCAATCAGCCCCAGCATTTT
CASSGTGINQPQHF
>.|.|TRBJ2-2|TRBV7-9
TGTTCCAGCAGCTTAAATCAGGGCGGGGAGCTGTTTTTT
CSSSLNQGGELFF
>TRBD1|few|TRBJ1-2|TRBV2
TGTGCCAGCAGGAGGGGGCGGGGACAGGGAGGCTATGGCTACACCTTC
CASRRGRGQGGYGYTF
>.|.|TRBJ2-7|TRBV7-8
TGTGCCAGCAGCCCCCCGCCAAGGAGACAGGTGGGTCAATCCCGCTCCTACGAGCAGTACTTC
CASSPPPRRQVGQSRSYEQYF
>TRBD2|.|TRBJ2-2|TRBV15
TGTGCCACCAGCAGAGACCGGGAGGGTAGGACCGGGGAGCTGTTTTTT
CATSRDREGRTGELFF
>TRBD1|.|TRBJ2-7|TRBV5-4
TGTGCCAGCAGCACCCGGGACAGGGCATCCTACGAGCAGTACTTC
CASSTRDRASYEQYF
>.|.|TRBJ2-1|TRBV4-1
TGCGCCAGCAGCCAAGGAGGGTTCGGACTTCTTCTTTACAATGAGCAGTTCTTC
CASSQGGFGLLLYNEQFF
>TRBD1|.|TRBJ2-7|TRBV6-5
TGTGCCAGCAGCCCCCCCTCGACAGGGGCTTACGAGCAGTACTTC
CASSPPSTGAYEQYF
>.|.|TRBJ1-1|TRBV6-1
TGTGCCAGCAGTCAACAGGCTCTCGGCACTGAAGCTTTCTTT
CASSQQALGTEAFF
>.|.|TRBJ2-5|TRBV2
TGTGCCAGCAGTGAATCGGACTACCCAGAGACCCAGTACTTC
CASSESDYPETQYF
>.|.|TRBJ2-7|TRBV7-9
TGTGCCAGCAGCCCGTGGGACTCCCCTGCAGACGAGCAGTACTTC
CASSPWDSPADEQYF
>.|.|TRBJ1-6|TRBV10-3
TGTGCCATCAGTGCCCGGGACACTAGATCCAGCTCCTATAATTCACCCCTCCACTTT
CAISARDTRSSSYNSPLHF
>.|.|TRBJ1-4|TRBV4-1
TGCGCCAGCAGCCCCGAAGGGGTTCGGGAAAAACTGTTTTTT
CASSPEGVREKLFF
>.|.|TRBJ1-3|TRBV6-1
TGTGCCAGCAACAGGGTCTCTGGAAACACCATATATTTT
CASNRVSGNTIYF
>.|.|TRBJ1-1|TRBV6-6
TGTGCCAGCAGTTACTCGAGGGCGAACACTGAAGCTTTCTTT
CASSYSRANTEAFF
>.|.|TRBJ2-3|TRBV27
TGTGCCAGCAGTTTATCCGGGAGAAAGGATACGCAGTATTTT
CASSLSGRKDTQYF